This note documents a single T cell receptor beta chain sequence. What it recognizes is unknown. Method: immunoSEQ multiplex PCR; TCRdb's copy keeps in-frame clones and lacks some. The sample consists of roughly 150,000 clones, about 94% of them appearing once. The data derive from a study of T cell responses to AZD1222 COVID-19 vaccine. Overall study findings and caveats: In a largely white British group with more females than males, clonal diversity was possibly underestimated. All repertoire sampling was performed exclusively after the peak T cell response. The study reported that nearly half of spike-specific TCRs target unmutated variant regions. Following two doses of AZD1222, Spike-specific TCR breadth and depth rose.

The V end was cut by 7 bases, the J end by 10 bases, with 15 bases between. Germline CDR1 SGHDT, CDR2 YYEEEE. The CDR3 is 13 residues long. This receptor was identified in an adult in good health. This specimen consisted of peripheral blood, obtained on day 0 of AZD1222 vaccination. The chain combines TRBV5-6 with TRBJ1-6, with D unresolved. The CDR3 sequence: CASRPGLNSPLHF. The CDR3 nucleotides read TGTGCCAGCCGCCCGGGTCTAAACTCACCCCTCCACTTT.